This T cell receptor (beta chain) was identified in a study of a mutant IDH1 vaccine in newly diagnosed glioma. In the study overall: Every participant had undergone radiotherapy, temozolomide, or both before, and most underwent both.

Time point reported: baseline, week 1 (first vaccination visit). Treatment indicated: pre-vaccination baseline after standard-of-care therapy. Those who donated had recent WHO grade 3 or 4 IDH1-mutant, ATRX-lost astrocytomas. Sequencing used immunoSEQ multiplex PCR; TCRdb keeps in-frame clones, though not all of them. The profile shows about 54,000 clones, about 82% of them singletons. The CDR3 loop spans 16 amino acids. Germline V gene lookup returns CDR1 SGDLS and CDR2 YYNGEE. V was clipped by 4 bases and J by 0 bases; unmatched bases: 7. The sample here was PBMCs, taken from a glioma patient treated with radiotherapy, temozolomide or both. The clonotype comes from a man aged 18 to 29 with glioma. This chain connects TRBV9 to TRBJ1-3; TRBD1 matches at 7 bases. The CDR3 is CASSLTTGFSGNTIYF. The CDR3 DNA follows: TGTGCCAGCAGCTTAACGACAGGGTTCTCTGGAAACACCATATATTTT.